This TCR beta chain appears in the sequencing data of a study of T-cell memory formation after mild COVID-19. The CDR3 runs to 12 residues. Germline loops: CDR1 MDHEN, CDR2 SYDVKM. About this clonotype: One junction end disagrees with the germline gene, perhaps due to a read error.

The TCR alpha and TCR beta cDNA libraries, bearing sample barcodes and UMIs, were generated by 5'RACE using constant-segment primers. Each CDR3 protein is one row after TCRdb ran MiXCR on the 5' RACE reads. The data hold about 180,000 distinct CDR3 sequences, with about a fifth observed a single time. The chain uses TRBV28 and TRBJ2-3, with TRBD1 matching 9 bases. Sequences were obtained from PBMCs or a T cell subset sorted from them (not recorded which). This receptor was obtained from a man aged 18-30 years who had mild COVID-19 (a few samples of this study predate the infection). Cell type and time point are not known. The CDR3 loop reads CASSVPGQGVAF. As DNA, the CDR3 is TGTGCCAGCAGTGTACCGGGACAGGGTGTGGCATTT.